What follows describes a single TCR beta chain. The CDR3 is 14 amino acids. Trimming stripped 2 bases from V and 7 bases from J, with 14 bases between. CDR1 and CDR2 (germline): SNHLY, FYNNEI. This specimen comes from a study of blood T cell repertoires in COVID-19. About the study: Samples came from the United States, Italy and Spain, spanning acute and convalescent COVID-19. Nucleic acid was either cDNA or gDNA, and it came from T cells, B-cell-depleted T cells, or PBMCs.

The assay was immunoSEQ multiplex PCR, and TCRdb's table has in-frame clones only and misses some. The sample includes 85,000 to 100,000 clones, more than 65% seen only once; the top ten take 15% to 20%. V gene TRBV2 combines with J gene TRBJ2-5, with D possibly being TRBD2 (6 bases). The receptor was isolated from a woman of 80 years or more with active or convalescent COVID-19. Sequenced: peripheral blood. The CDR3 is CASSELRERGTQYF. The CDR3 bases are TGTGCCAGCAGTGAACTTCGGGAGAGGGGGACCCAGTACTTC.